A single sample is the source of the 31 T cell receptor beta chains below, sequenced in a study of T cell responses to AZD1222 COVID-19 vaccine. Method: immunoSEQ multiplex PCR; TCRdb's copy keeps in-frame clones and lacks some. Among around 87,000 clones listed, 86% were seen once. Source: peripheral blood, taken on day 0 of AZD1222 vaccination. These receptors came from an adult in good health.

V and J are TRBV5-1 and TRBJ2-7; no clear D gene. This CDR3 is 11 amino acids long. Trimming cost V 7 bases and J 6 bases, with 11 bases left between them. Germline values: CDR1 SGHRS, CDR2 YFSETQ. Written as DNA, the CDR3 is TGCGCCAGCGCCGGCAACTTCGAGCAGTACTTC. Translation: CASAGNFEQYF. The variable domain in full, completed from reference TRBV5-1 and TRBJ2-7, reads KAGVTQTPRYLIKTRGQQVTLSCSPISGHRSVSWYQQTPGQGLQFLFEYFSETQRNKGNFPGRFSGRQFSNSRSEMNVSTLELGDSALYLCASAGNFEQYFGPGTRLTVT.

CDR3 sequence reads: CASSEGSSGGFGVPYEQYF. The CDR3 DNA sequence: TGTGCCAGCAGTGAAGGGTCGAGCGGGGGGTTCGGGGTCCCCTACGAGCAGTACTTC. This chain connects TRBV2 to TRBJ2-7; 9 bases agree with TRBD2. This CDR3 spans 19 amino acids. Germline V gene data show CDR1 as SNHLY and CDR2 as FYNNEI. The V gene end was trimmed by 1 base and the J gene end by 2 bases; junction bases not matched to a gene: 15.

The V call is TRBV5-1, the J call TRBJ2-7, with unresolved D. CDR3 length: 15 residues. The germline V gene has CDR1 SGHRS and CDR2 YFSETQ. Trimming removed 4 bases at V and 0 bases at J, with 14 bases between. The CDR3 protein is CASSLNGLSSYEQYF. The CDR3 bases are TGCGCCAGCAGCCTTAACGGGCTCTCCTCCTACGAGCAGTACTTC.

The sample holds one count of this clone. The chain employs TRBV5-1 and TRBJ2-7; 9 nucleotides line up with TRBD1. CDR1 and CDR2 from the germline V gene are SGHRS and YFSETQ. The J segment lost 0 bases and the V segment lost 4 bases, leaving 2 bases of the junction unmatched. This CDR3 has 14 residues. The CDR3, as DNA: TGCGCCAGCAGCGCGGACAGGGGCTCCTACGAGCAGTACTTC. This gives the protein CASSADRGSYEQYF.

J is TRBJ1-1 and V is TRBV21-1. TRBV21-1 constitutes a pseudogene. This CDR3 is 12 amino acids long. The CDR3 coding sequence is TGTGCTGGGACTCGGGATAATGCTGAAGCTTTCTTT. Translation: CAGTRDNAEAFF.

The chain employs TRBV2 and TRBJ1-4, with 12 bases aligning to TRBD1. The ends lost 6 bases at V and 11 bases at J; junction bases unmatched: 16. This CDR3 comprises 17 residues. Per the germline V gene, CDR1 is SNHLY and CDR2 is FYNNEI. CDR3 protein: CASRPGQGATLILKLFF. The CDR3 DNA reads TGTGCCAGCAGGCCGGGACAGGGGGCAACTTTAATTCTTAAACTGTTTTTT.

The V gene is TRBV7-2, the J gene TRBJ1-3; D uncertain. The germline V gene has CDR1 SGHTA and CDR2 FQGNSA. This CDR3 is built from 16 residues. With 2 bases removed from V and 2 bases from J, the gap between germline ends came to 13 bases. In DNA, the CDR3 is TGTGCCAGCAGCTTAAGTTCCGGGGAGGCTGGAAACACCATATATTTT. Amino acid sequence: CASSLSSGEAGNTIYF.

This clone occurred a few times. The chain couples TRBV7-9 to TRBJ2-2; 7 bases line up with TRBD2. The length of the CDR3 is 17 residues. With 3 bases clipped from V and 5 bases from J, the junction kept 12 bases outside the gene matches. Germline V gene lookup returns CDR1 SEHNR and CDR2 FQNEAQ (reference sequence). CDR3 DNA: TGTGCCAGCAGCTTCCTCGGGGAAGCGGGGAGAACCGGGGAGCTGTTTTTT. Amino acids: CASSFLGEAGRTGELFF.

This chain joins TRBV27 and TRBJ2-6; 9 nucleotides match TRBD2. This CDR3 has 18 amino acids. V lost 3 bases and J lost 0; bases outside the gene matches: 6. Per the germline V gene, CDR1 is MNHEY and CDR2 is SMNVEV (reference sequence). CDR3 DNA: TGTGCCAGCAGTTTCGCTAGCGGGGCCGCCTCTGGGGCCAACGTCCTGACTTTC. Amino acid sequence: CASSFASGAASGANVLTF.

The rearrangement joins TRBV10-1 to TRBJ2-7; 11 bases fit TRBD2. Germline V gene sequence: CDR1 WNHNN, CDR2 SYGVQD (reference sequence). V was clipped by 7 bases and J by 6 bases; unmatched bases: 2. There are 12 residues in the CDR3. The CDR3 here is CASTGTSGEQYF. CDR3 coding DNA: TGCGCCAGCACCGGGACTAGCGGCGAGCAGTACTTC.

This clone appeared a single time. The rearrangement joins TRBV29-1 to TRBJ1-1, with TRBD1 as a possible D gene (6 bases). Germline CDR1 reads SQVTM; CDR2 reads ANQGSEA. Deletions cut 4 bases from V and 11 bases from J, with 11 bases between. The CDR3 covers 10 residues. CDR3 in amino acids: CSVAGVEAFF. DNA for the CDR3: TGCAGCGTTGCAGGGGTTGAGGCTTTCTTT.

The chain has TRBV5-1 and TRBJ2-3; D gene uncertain. The CDR3 runs 13 residues. With 0 bases removed from V and 4 bases from J, the gap between germline ends came to 6 bases. Germline CDR1 and CDR2: SGHRS and YFSETQ. The CDR3 protein is CASSLAGSDTQYF. Written as DNA, the CDR3 is TGCGCCAGCAGCTTGGCCGGGTCAGATACGCAGTATTTT. Based on the CDR3 plus reference TRBV5-1 and TRBJ2-3, the full variable domain is KAGVTQTPRYLIKTRGQQVTLSCSPISGHRSVSWYQQTPGQGLQFLFEYFSETQRNKGNFPGRFSGRQFSNSRSEMNVSTLELGDSALYLCASSLAGSDTQYFGPGTRLTVL.

The V call is TRBV2, the J call TRBJ1-2; possible D gene TRBD1, 5 bases. The ends were cut back, 1 base at V and 7 bases at J, with 16 bases in the middle. This CDR3 contains 15 residues. Germline V gene sequence: CDR1 SNHLY, CDR2 FYNNEI. The DNA of the CDR3 is TGTGCCAGCAGTGAAGACAGGCCTTCATTGGGTGGCTACACCTTC. Its protein is CASSEDRPSLGGYTF.

The chain is built from TRBV19 and TRBJ1-1; 8 bases line up with TRBD1. CDR1 and CDR2 from the germline V gene are LNHDA and SQIVND (reference sequence). The V segment lost 4 bases and the J segment 0 bases; nucleotides outside the gene matches: 16. The CDR3 is made up of 19 amino acids. Here the CDR3 DNA reads TGTGCCAGTAGTAAAACCTCCTCCGGGACAGGAGGGCTGAACACTGAAGCTTTCTTT. As protein: CASSKTSSGTGGLNTEAFF.

The chain recombines TRBV2 with TRBJ1-6; D is possibly TRBD1 (5 bases). In germline, CDR1 is SNHLY, CDR2 FYNNEI. V was clipped by 7 bases and J by 0 bases, with 13 bases between them. The CDR3 is made up of 16 amino acids. The CDR3 nucleotides are TGTGCCAGCATCCGGGACCGACGCTCCTATAATTCACCCCTCCACTTT. It translates to CASIRDRRSYNSPLHF.

The chain carries TRBV4-1 and TRBJ2-2; D is tentatively TRBD1 or TRBD2 (5 bases each). Trimming removed 7 bases at V and 6 bases at J, with 21 bases between. CDR3 size: 16 residues. In germline, CDR1 is MGHRA, CDR2 YSYEKL. CDR3 bases: TGCGCCAGCACCATCAAGCGGTCAGGGATGTCCGGGGAGCTGTTTTTT. This sequence encodes CASTIKRSGMSGELFF.

The CDR3 DNA reads TGTGCCTGGAGTGTACAGGGGTGGGGGACCCAGTACTTC. Translating gives CAWSVQGWGTQYF. The rearrangement links TRBV30 to TRBJ2-5, with 7 positions matching TRBD1. The length of the CDR3 is 13 residues. The V segment lost 0 bases and the J segment 7 bases; nucleotides outside the gene matches: 5. The germline V gene encodes CDR1 GTSNPN and CDR2 SVGIG (reference sequence).

The V and J genes are TRBV7-8 and TRBJ2-3; D is unresolved. Per germline, CDR1 SGHVS and CDR2 FQNEAQ. The CDR3 length is 16 residues. V dropped 1 base and J dropped 6 bases, with 17 bases sitting between them. The chain's CDR3 is CASSLVMPSAPDTQYF. DNA for the CDR3: TGTGCCAGCAGCTTAGTGATGCCCAGCGCCCCCGATACGCAGTATTTT.

The chain has TRBV10-3 and TRBJ2-5; D may be TRBD2 (5 bases). CDR1 and CDR2 (germline): ENHRY, SYGVKD. The V end was cut by 3 bases, the J end by 2 bases, with 13 bases between. This CDR3 contains 15 residues. This CDR3 is CAISEPADLQETQYF. Here the CDR3 DNA reads TGTGCCATCAGTGAACCAGCGGACCTTCAAGAGACCCAGTACTTC.

The chain combines TRBV3-1 (or the pseudogene TRBV3-2) with TRBJ1-2; no definite D call. CDR1 is LGHDT and CDR2 is YNNKEL in the germline V gene (reference sequence). The CDR3 is 15 residues long. V lost 0 bases and J 4 bases, leaving 12 bases between the germline ends. The CDR3 reads CASSQDSLRFYGYTF. The CDR3 region has the DNA TGTGCCAGCAGCCAAGATTCTTTGAGGTTCTATGGCTACACCTTC.

The rearrangement joins TRBV7-2 to TRBJ1-3, with TRBD1 identical over 9 bases. The ends lost 8 bases at V and 4 bases at J; junction bases unmatched: 9. Per the germline V gene, CDR1 is SGHTA and CDR2 is FQGNSA. The CDR3 loop spans 15 amino acids. CDR3 sequence (DNA): TGTGCCAGCGCACGGGACAGGGTGACCGGAAACACCATATATTTT. Translation: CASARDRVTGNTIYF.

V gene TRBV7-2 combines with J gene TRBJ2-1, with D perhaps TRBD2 (5 bases). The CDR3 loop spans 16 amino acids. The ends were cut back, 5 bases at V and 2 bases at J, with 16 bases in the middle. CDR1 SGHTA and CDR2 FQGNSA come from the germline V gene. In DNA form, the CDR3 reads TGTGCCAGCAGCCAGTTCGGCGCGGGCGCCTACAATGAGCAGTTCTTC. Protein: CASSQFGAGAYNEQFF.

The V and J genes are TRBV7-9 and TRBJ2-3; D gene uncertain. CDR3 length: 11 residues. Germline values: CDR1 SEHNR, CDR2 FQNEAQ (reference sequence). V was cut by 3 bases and J by 4 bases, with 2 bases left in between. The DNA of the CDR3 is TGTGCCAGCAGCTTTTCAGATACGCAGTATTTT. Translating gives CASSFSDTQYF.

The chain joins TRBV18 to TRBJ1-6, with D perhaps matching TRBD1 (6 bases). Germline V gives CDR1 KGHSH, CDR2 LQKENI. CDR3 size: 14 residues. Trimming stripped 4 bases from V and 8 bases from J, with 12 bases between. The CDR3 DNA is TGTGCCAGCTCACTGGCAGGGGCTGATTCACCCCTCCACTTT. It specifies CASSLAGADSPLHF. The variable domain in full, completed from reference TRBV18 and TRBJ1-6, reads NAGVMQNPRHLVRRRGQEARLRCSPMKGHSHVYWYRQLPEEGLKFMVYLQKENIIDESGMPKERFSAEFPKEGPSILRIQQVVRGDSAAYFCASSLAGADSPLHFGNGTRLTVT.

The V and J genes are TRBV7-2 and TRBJ1-2, with TRBD1 matching 9 bases. V shed 4 bases, J shed 3 bases, and the junction held 0 bases outside the gene matches. This CDR3 comprises 13 residues. Germline V gene sequence: CDR1 SGHTA, CDR2 FQGNSA. The CDR3 DNA reads TGTGCCAGCAGCTGGACAGGGGACTATGGCTACACCTTC. It specifies CASSWTGDYGYTF.

V gene TRBV11-1 combines with J gene TRBJ2-1; no clear D. Looked up from germline, CDR1 is SGHAT and CDR2 is FQDESV (reference sequence). The CDR3 totals 15 residues. V was pared by 5 bases and J by 9 bases, with 20 bases between. The CDR3 spells CASSPPSWTAFEQFF. The CDR3 region has the DNA TGTGCCAGCAGCCCTCCCTCCTGGACCGCCTTTGAGCAGTTCTTC.

The CDR3 loop is CASTPSGRINEQFF. In DNA, the CDR3 is TGTGCCAGCACCCCAAGCGGGCGAATCAATGAGCAGTTCTTC. The chain combines TRBV2 with TRBJ2-1; D is possibly TRBD2 (6 bases). The V end lost 7 bases, the J end lost 6 bases, and 16 bases lay between the germline ends. CDR3 length: 14 amino acids. Germline V CDR1 and CDR2: SNHLY, FYNNEI.

In nucleotides, the CDR3 is TGCGCCAGCAGCCAGGGACAGGGTCTTTACACTGAAGCTTTCTTT. Translating gives CASSQGQGLYTEAFF. V is TRBV5-1 and J is TRBJ1-1; 9 bases line up with TRBD1. The J segment lost 3 bases and the V segment lost 4 bases, leaving 7 bases of the junction unmatched. The V gene's germline CDR1 is SGHRS and CDR2 YFSETQ. CDR3 length equals 15 residues.

The chain couples TRBV6-5 to TRBJ1-4; 7 bases are a match to TRBD1. Germline V gives CDR1 MNHEY, CDR2 SVGAGI. The CDR3 consists of 16 residues. V lost 2 bases, J lost 5 bases, and 8 bases stayed unmatched. The CDR3, as DNA: TGTGCCAGCAGTTACGAGGGGACAGCTTCGAATGAAAAACTGTTTTTT. Its translation: CASSYEGTASNEKLFF.

This chain joins TRBV27 and TRBJ1-1; 7 positions match TRBD1. This CDR3 comprises 13 residues. CDR1 is MNHEY, CDR2 SMNVEV, per germline (reference sequence). Trimming cost V 4 bases and J 4 bases; bases outside gene matches: 3. The CDR3 DNA is TGTGCCAGCAGTTCAAACAGGGGCACTGAAGCTTTCTTT. Residues: CASSSNRGTEAFF.

CDR3 loop: CASSPGLGTEAFF. The CDR3 DNA follows: TGTGCCAGCTCACCAGGTCTGGGTACTGAAGCTTTCTTT. The genes are TRBV18 and TRBJ1-1; D gene unclear. The CDR3 totals 13 residues. Trimming left V 2 bases short and J 5 bases short, with 9 bases between. The germline V gene has CDR1 KGHSH and CDR2 LQKENI. The whole variable domain, filled in from reference TRBV18 and TRBJ1-1, reads NAGVMQNPRHLVRRRGQEARLRCSPMKGHSHVYWYRQLPEEGLKFMVYLQKENIIDESGMPKERFSAEFPKEGPSILRIQQVVRGDSAAYFCASSPGLGTEAFFGQGTRLTVV.